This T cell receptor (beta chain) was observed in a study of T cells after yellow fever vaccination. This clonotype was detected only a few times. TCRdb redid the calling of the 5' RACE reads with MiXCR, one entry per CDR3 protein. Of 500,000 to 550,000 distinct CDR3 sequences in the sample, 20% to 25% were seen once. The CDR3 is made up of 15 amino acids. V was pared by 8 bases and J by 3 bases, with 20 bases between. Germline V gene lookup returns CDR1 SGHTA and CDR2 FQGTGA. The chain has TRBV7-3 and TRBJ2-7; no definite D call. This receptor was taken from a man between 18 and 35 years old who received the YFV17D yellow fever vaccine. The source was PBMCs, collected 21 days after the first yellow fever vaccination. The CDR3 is CASPDGSSRHYEQYV. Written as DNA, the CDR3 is TGTGCCAGCCCGGACGGTAGCAGTCGCCACTACGAGCAGTACGTC.